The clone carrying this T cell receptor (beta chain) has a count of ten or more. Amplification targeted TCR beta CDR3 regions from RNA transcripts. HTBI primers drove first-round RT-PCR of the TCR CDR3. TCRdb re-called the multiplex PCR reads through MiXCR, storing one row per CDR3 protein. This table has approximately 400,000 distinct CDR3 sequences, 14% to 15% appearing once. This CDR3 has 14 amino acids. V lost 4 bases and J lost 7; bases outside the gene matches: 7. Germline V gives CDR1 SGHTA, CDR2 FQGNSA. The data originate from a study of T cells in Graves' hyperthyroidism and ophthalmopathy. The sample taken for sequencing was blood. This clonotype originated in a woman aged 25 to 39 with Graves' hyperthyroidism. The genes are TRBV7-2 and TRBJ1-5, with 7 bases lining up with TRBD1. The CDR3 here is CASSWKQGYQPQHF. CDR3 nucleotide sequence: TGTGCCAGCAGCTGGAAACAGGGGTACCAGCCCCAGCATTTT. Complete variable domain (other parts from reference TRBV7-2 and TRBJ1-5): GAGVSQSPSNKVTEKGKDVELRCDPISGHTALYWYRQSLGQGLEFLIYFQGNSAPDKSGLPSDRFSAERTGGSVSTLTIQRTQQEDSAVYLCASSWKQGYQPQHFGDGTRLSIL.